This paragraph reports one T cell receptor (beta chain). Its specificity is unknown. This entry belongs to a study of OX40 agonist ivuxolimab in advanced cancers. Study background: The drug used for patients, ivuxolimab, was an agonistic anti-OX40 (CD134) antibody.

Trimming took 5 bases from V and 4 from J, leaving 9 bases between them. Germline CDR1 MNHNY, CDR2 SVGAGI (reference sequence). The CDR3 contains 13 residues. Clones were sequenced by immunoSEQ multiplex PCR, and TCRdb holds only the in-frame ones, with some missing. Among 70,000 to 90,000 clones listed, about 92% were seen once. Study outcomes and limitations: Expanded clones were, on average, more numerous in CD8+ T cells than in CD4+. The work left the antigen specificity of expanded peripheral T cells undetermined. Within 6 weeks, CD4+ and CD8+ blood T cells expanded clonally at 0.1 to 3.0 mg/kg.

The sample in question was CD4+ or CD8+ T cells sorted from blood, obtained in a trial of the OX40 agonist ivuxolimab. V and J are TRBV6-6 and TRBJ1-5, with D perhaps matching TRBD1 (5 bases). The origin of this receptor is an adult with an advanced solid tumor such as melanoma, head and neck, liver or kidney cancer. CDR3 amino acids: CASSANRNQPQHF. CDR3 sequence (DNA): TGTGCCAGCAGTGCTAACAGGAATCAGCCCCAGCATTTT.